This paragraph covers one T cell receptor beta chain sequence. Its antigen is currently unknown. This record comes from a study of T cell responses to AZD1222 COVID-19 vaccine. CDR3 length: 13 amino acids. The trim removed 3 bases at V and 8 bases at J, leaving 9 bases unmatched. CDR1 and CDR2 (germline): GTSNPN, SVGIG (reference sequence). This table comes from immunoSEQ multiplex PCR, and its TCRdb copy is limited to in-frame clones, with some not included. The repertoire holds 150,000 or so clones, roughly 87% seen once, with just over 5% in the top ten. Study outcomes and limitations: Repertoire sampling was restricted to post-peak T cell response timepoints. The donors showed a predominance of white British ancestry and of females, with possible underestimation of clonal diversity.

This TCR was sampled from an adult in good health. This rearrangement joins TRBV30 to TRBJ1-2, with TRBD1 identical over 7 bases. The specimen was peripheral blood, collected on day 0 of AZD1222 vaccination. The CDR3 loop reads CAWRVRTGLGYTF. The CDR3 DNA follows: TGTGCCTGGAGAGTGAGGACAGGACTCGGCTACACCTTC. Full variable domain (missing parts from reference TRBV30 and TRBJ1-2): SQTIHQWPATLVQPVGSPLSLECTVEGTSNPNLYWYRQAAGRGLQLLFYSVGIGQISSEVPQNLSASRPQDRQFILSSKKLLLSDSGFYLCAWRVRTGLGYTFGSGTRLTVV.